The clone carrying this T cell receptor (beta chain) has just a few counts. What supplied the PBMCs was 7.5 to 10 ml of fresh peripheral blood. The data were obtained in a study of Graves' ophthalmopathy and Graves' hyperthyroidism. Germline V gives CDR1 SGHAT, CDR2 FQNNGV. The CDR3 loop spans 13 amino acids. The V gene lost 10 bases and the J gene lost 5 bases, with 17 bases spanning the gap. For repertoire sequencing, the TCR beta CDR3 regions were amplified from RNA transcripts. After a first-round RT-PCR with HTBI primers, a second-round multiplex PCR was run. In TCRdb, the multiplex PCR reads were re-called with MiXCR into one record per CDR3 protein. The sample shows 200,000 to 250,000 distinct CDR3 sequences, 20% to 25% of them seen only once.

The sequence was collected from a woman aged 45 to 65 with Graves' ophthalmopathy. Input material: peripheral blood. The chain employs TRBV11-2 and TRBJ1-2; D is undetermined. CDR3 nucleotides: TGTGCCACCCGAAGCAAGGGAACGTATGGCTACACCTTC. Translating it yields CATRSKGTYGYTF.